These 2 T cell receptor beta chains share one sample of origin, sequenced in a study of T cells in women clearing cervical HPV infection. TCRdb's table, derived via immunoSEQ multiplex PCR, lists solely in-frame clones and lacks some. Its listing shows approximately 30,000 clones. The sample taken for sequencing was blood buffy coat. The receptors shown here come from a woman between 18 and 75 years old with a cervical HPV16 infection that either progressed to CIN3+ or cleared (not recorded which).

With regard to this clone: The read is 3 residues too short to cover the CDR3 end, so that end is filled in from the germline J gene. V gene TRBV18 combines with J gene TRBJ1-1; D is unresolved. Trimming pared 3 bases from V and 4 bases from J, leaving 6 bases between. Germline V gene data show CDR1 as KGHSH and CDR2 as LQKENI. The CDR3 runs to 12 residues. CDR3 DNA, as far as it was read: TGTGCCAGCTCACCTGACACCACTGAA. Its translation is CASSPDTTE. The entire CDR3 protein is CASSPDTTEAFF.

With regard to this clone: The read stops 3 residues short of the end of the CDR3; the missing end is completed from the germline J gene. The chain uses TRBV18 and TRBJ1-2; perhaps TRBD1 as D (5 bases). CDR1 and CDR2 from the germline V gene are KGHSH and LQKENI. The CDR3 runs to 16 residues. CDR3 DNA, as far as it was read: TGTGCCAGCTCACCGGGGCTAGCGGGTGGAGAAAACATC. It yields the protein CASSPGLAGGENI. The whole CDR3 reads CASSPGLAGGENIYTF.